This T cell receptor beta chain emerged from a study of T cells in Graves' hyperthyroidism and ophthalmopathy. This clonotype was counted ten times or more. The antigen is undetermined. The study included ophthalmopathy patients with Clinical Activity Score at least 3, NOSPECS grade at least 4 and duration under 3 months. This sample holds PBMCs from less than 11 ml fresh peripheral blood. TCR beta CDR3 regions were amplified from RNA transcripts. HTBI primers drove first-round RT-PCR of the TCR CDR3. MiXCR was run by TCRdb on the multiplex PCR reads, yielding one entry per CDR3 protein. The sample yields about 250,000 distinct CDR3 sequences, over 20% seen once. Study-level results: Researchers found most expanded thyroid clonotypes above 0.001 in blood as well. A median around 6 months before onset, the model predicted ophthalmopathy.

Trimming shortened V by 5 bases and J by 2 bases, and 15 bases separated the two germline ends. Germline-derived CDR1 and CDR2 are SNHLY and FYNNEI. This CDR3 is built from 15 residues. The rearrangement links TRBV2 to TRBJ1-1, with D perhaps TRBD1 (6 bases). This TCR came from a man aged 25 to 45 with Graves' ophthalmopathy. Sequencing was carried out using blood. The CDR3 coding sequence is TGTGCCAGCAGTTCTAGACAGGCGTCTAACACTGAAGCTTTCTTT. Its translation is CASSSRQASNTEAFF. The full variable domain, in which reference TRBV2 and TRBJ1-1 provide the parts outside the CDR3, is EPEVTQTPSHQVTQMGQEVILRCVPISNHLYFYWYRQILGQKVEFLVSFYNNEISEKSEIFDDQFSVERPDGSNFTLKIRSTKLEDSAMYFCASSSRQASNTEAFFGQGTRLTVV.